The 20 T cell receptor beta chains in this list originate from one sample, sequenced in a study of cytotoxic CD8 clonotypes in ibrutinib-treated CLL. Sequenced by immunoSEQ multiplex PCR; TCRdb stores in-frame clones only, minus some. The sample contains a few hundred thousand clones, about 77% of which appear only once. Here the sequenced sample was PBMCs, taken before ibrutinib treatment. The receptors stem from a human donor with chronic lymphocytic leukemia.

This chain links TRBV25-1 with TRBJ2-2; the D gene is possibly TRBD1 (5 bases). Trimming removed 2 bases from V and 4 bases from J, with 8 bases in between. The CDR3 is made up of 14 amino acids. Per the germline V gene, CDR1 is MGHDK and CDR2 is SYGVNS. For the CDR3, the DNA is TGTGCCAGCAGTGAACTAGGGGCCACCGGGGAGCTGTTTTTT. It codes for CASSELGATGELFF.

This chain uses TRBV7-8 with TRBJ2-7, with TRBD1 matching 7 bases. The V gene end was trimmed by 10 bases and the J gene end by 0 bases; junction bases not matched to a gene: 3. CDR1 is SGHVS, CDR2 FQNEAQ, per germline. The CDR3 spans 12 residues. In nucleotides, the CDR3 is TGTGCCACCCGGACAGGCTCCTACGAGCAGTACTTC. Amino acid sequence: CATRTGSYEQYF.

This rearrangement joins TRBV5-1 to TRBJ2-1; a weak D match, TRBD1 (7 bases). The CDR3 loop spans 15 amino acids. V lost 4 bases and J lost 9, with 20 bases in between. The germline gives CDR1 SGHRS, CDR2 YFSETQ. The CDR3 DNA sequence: TGCGCCAGCAGCACCCAGGGGGAGGAGGGTAGTGAGCAGTTCTTC. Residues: CASSTQGEEGSEQFF.

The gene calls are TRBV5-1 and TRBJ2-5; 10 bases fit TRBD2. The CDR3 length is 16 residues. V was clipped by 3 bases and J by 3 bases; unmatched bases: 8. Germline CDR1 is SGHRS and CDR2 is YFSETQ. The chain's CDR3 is CASSWGPTSGKETQYF. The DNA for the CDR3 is TGCGCCAGCAGCTGGGGTCCCACTAGCGGGAAAGAGACCCAGTACTTC.

The CDR3: CASSQERFSNEQFF. The CDR3 DNA reads TGCGCCAGCAGCCAAGAAAGGTTCTCCAATGAGCAGTTCTTC. V and J are TRBV4-1 and TRBJ2-1, with unresolved D. V lost 0 bases to trimming and J lost 6 bases, with 9 bases between them. CDR3 length: 14 amino acids. The germline gives CDR1 MGHRA, CDR2 YSYEKL.

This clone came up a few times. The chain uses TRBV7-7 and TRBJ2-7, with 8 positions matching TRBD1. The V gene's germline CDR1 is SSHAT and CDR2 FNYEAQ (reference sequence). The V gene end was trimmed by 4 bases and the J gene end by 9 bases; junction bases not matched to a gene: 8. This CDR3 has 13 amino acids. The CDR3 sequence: CASSSDGDRPQYF. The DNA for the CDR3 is TGTGCCAGCAGCTCCGACGGGGACAGGCCGCAGTACTTC.

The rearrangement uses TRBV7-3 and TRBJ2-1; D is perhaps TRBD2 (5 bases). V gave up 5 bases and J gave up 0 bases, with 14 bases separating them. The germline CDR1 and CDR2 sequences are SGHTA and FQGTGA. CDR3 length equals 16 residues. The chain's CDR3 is CASSRGWESSYNEQFF. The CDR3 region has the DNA TGTGCCAGCAGCCGAGGGTGGGAAAGCTCCTACAATGAGCAGTTCTTC.

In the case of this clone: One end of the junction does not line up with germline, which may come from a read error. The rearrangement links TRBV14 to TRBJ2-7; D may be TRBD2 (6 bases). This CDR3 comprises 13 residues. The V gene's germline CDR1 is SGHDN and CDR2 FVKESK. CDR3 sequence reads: CASSQYILTSLDF. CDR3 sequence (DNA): TGTGCCAGCAGCCAGTATATACTAACTAGCCTGGACTTC.

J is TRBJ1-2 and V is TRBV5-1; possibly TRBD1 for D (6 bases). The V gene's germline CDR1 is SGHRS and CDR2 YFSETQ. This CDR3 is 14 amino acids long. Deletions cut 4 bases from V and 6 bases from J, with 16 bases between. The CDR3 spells CASSLNRASDGYTF. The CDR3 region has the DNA TGCGCCAGCAGCCTAAACAGGGCTTCGGATGGCTACACCTTC.

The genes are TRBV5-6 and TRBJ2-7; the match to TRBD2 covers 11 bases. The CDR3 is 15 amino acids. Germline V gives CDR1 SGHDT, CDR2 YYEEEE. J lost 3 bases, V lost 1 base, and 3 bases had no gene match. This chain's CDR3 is CASSLSGTSGYEQYF. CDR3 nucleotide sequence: TGTGCCAGCAGCTTGAGCGGGACTAGCGGCTACGAGCAGTACTTC.

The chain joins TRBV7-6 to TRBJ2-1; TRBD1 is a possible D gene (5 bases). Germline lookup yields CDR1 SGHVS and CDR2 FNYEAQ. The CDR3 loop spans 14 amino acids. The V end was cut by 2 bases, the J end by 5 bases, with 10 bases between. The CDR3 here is CASSLSGPNNEQFF. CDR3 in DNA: TGTGCCAGCAGCTTATCAGGGCCGAACAATGAGCAGTTCTTC.

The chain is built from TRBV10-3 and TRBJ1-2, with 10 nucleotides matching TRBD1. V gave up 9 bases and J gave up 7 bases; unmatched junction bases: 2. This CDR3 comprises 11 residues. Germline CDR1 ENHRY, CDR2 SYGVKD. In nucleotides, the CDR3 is TGTGCCATTGGGACAGGGGCTGGCTACACCTTC. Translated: CAIGTGAGYTF.

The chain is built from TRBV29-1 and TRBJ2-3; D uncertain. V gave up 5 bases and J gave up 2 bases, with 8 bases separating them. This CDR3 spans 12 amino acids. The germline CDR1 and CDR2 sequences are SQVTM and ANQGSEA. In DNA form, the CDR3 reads TGCAGCGTTTACTCAAACACAGATACGCAGTATTTT. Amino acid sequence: CSVYSNTDTQYF.

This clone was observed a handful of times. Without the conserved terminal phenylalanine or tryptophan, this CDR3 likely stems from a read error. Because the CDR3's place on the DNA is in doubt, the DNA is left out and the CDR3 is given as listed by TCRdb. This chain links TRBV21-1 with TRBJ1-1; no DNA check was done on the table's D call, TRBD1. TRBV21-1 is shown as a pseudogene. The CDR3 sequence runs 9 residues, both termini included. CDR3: CASSKTGGL.

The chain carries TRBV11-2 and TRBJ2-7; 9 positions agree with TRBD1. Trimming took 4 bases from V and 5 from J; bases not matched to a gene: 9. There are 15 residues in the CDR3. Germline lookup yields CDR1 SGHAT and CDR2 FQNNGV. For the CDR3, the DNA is TGTGCCAGCAGCTCTTACCGGGACAGGGACCACGAGCAGTACTTC. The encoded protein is CASSSYRDRDHEQYF. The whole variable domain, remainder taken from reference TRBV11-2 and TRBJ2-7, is EAGVAQSPRYKIIEKRQSVAFWCNPISGHATLYWYQQILGQGPKLLIQFQNNGVVDDSQLPKDRFSAERLKGVDSTLKIQPAKLEDSAVYLCASSSYRDRDHEQYFGPGTRLTVT.

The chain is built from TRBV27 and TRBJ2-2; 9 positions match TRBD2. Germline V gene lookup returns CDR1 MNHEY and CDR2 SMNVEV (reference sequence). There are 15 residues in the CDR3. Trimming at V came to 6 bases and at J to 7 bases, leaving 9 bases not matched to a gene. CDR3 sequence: CASRALAGYGGELFF. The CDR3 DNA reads TGTGCCAGCAGAGCACTAGCGGGCTATGGCGGGGAGCTGTTTTTT.

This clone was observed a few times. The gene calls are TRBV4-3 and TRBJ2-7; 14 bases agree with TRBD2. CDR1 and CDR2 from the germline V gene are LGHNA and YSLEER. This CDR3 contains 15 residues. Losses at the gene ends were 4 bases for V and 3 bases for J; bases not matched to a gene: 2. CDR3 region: CASSPGTSGSYEQYF. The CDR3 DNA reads TGCGCCAGCAGCCCCGGGACTAGCGGGAGCTACGAGCAGTACTTC.

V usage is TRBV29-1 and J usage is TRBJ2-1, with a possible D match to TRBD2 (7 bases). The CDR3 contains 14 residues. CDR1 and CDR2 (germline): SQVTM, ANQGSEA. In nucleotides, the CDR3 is TGCACCTTCAGGGGCGCTAGCGGTAACAATGAGCAGTTCTTC. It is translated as CTFRGASGNNEQFF.

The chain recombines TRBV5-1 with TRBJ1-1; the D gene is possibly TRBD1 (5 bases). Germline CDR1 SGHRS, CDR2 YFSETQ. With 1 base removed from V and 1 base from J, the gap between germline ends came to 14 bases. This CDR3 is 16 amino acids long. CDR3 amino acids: CASSLQVPGPNTEAFF. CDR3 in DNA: TGCGCCAGCAGCTTGCAAGTCCCGGGACCGAACACTGAAGCTTTCTTT.

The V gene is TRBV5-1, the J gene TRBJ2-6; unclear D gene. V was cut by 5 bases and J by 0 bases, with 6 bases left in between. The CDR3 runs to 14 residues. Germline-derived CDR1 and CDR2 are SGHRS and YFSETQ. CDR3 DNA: TGCGCCAGCAGATTAAGCTCTGGGGCCAACGTCCTGACTTTC. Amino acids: CASRLSSGANVLTF.